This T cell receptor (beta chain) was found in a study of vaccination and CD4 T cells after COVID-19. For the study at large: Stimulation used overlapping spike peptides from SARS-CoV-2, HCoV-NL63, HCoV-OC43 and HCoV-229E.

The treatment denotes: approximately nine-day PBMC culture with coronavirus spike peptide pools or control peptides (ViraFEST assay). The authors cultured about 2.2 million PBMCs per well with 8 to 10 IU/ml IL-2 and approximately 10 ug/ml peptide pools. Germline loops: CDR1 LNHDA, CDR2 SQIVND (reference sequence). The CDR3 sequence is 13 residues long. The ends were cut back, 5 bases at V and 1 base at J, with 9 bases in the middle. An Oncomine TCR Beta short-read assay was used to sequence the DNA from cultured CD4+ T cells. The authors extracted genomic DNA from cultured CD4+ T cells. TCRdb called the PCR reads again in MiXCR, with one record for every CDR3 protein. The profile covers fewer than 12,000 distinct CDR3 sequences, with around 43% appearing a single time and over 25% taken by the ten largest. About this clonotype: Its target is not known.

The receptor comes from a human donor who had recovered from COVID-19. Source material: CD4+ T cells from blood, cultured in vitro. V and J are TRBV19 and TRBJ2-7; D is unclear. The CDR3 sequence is CASSPLRSYEQYF. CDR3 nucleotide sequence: TGTGCCAGTAGTCCTCTCAGATCCTACGAGCAGTACTTC.